The clone carrying this TCR beta chain has a handful of counts. What it binds is unknown. The data are from a study of CD8 T cells in ankylosing spondylitis. The length of the CDR3 is 15 residues. V was clipped by 3 bases and J by 3 bases; unmatched bases: 6. Germline values: CDR1 SGHVS, CDR2 FQNEAQ. Using its own MiXCR run on the 5' RACE reads, TCRdb lists one record per CDR3 protein. The sample gives fewer than 150,000 distinct CDR3 sequences, about 7.3% of which show up once; roughly an eighth is in the top ten. Study-wide results and caveats: Disease-linked clones were reportedly significantly enriched in matched ankylosing spondylitis synovial fluid.

The gene calls are TRBV7-8 and TRBJ2-7, with TRBD1 identical over 9 bases. The TCR was taken from a female donor with ankylosing spondylitis or in good health (not recorded which). Source material: blood, either unsorted or a sorted T cell fraction (not recorded which). The CDR3 nucleotides read TGTGCCAGCAGCTTTAAGCCGGGACAGGGCTACGAGCAGTACTTC. Protein: CASSFKPGQGYEQYF.